The T cell receptor (beta chain) described here comes from a study of post-analysis software for immune sequencing data. Overall study: The disease courses spanned relapsing-remitting, secondary progressive and progressive-relapsing forms of multiple sclerosis.

Broader study findings: The study found TRBV5-6, TRBV5-1 and TRBV20-1 among roughly 5 TRBV segments more frequent in patients than controls. By F measure, strong co-clustering occurred among samples prepared in the same batch. When compared against controls, multiple sclerosis patients showed significantly lower normalized Chao1 diversity.

The length of the CDR3 is 16 residues. The library was made from cDNA and included unique molecular identifiers. TCRdb redid the calling of the PCR reads with MiXCR, one entry per CDR3 protein. Seen here are 450,000 or so distinct CDR3 sequences, under 55% observed once, and the top ten hold 9.5% to 13%. This clonotype was picked up one time. The antigen remains undetermined. The receptor's source is a girl between 10 and 17 years old with multiple sclerosis. Sequencing input: blood. The chain is built from TRBV21-1 and TRBJ2-7; the table names TRBD2, a call not compared with the DNA. TRBV21-1 is assigned pseudogene status. In DNA form, the CDR3 reads TGTGCCAGCAGCAAAAGGGAGGGGGACCCCTTAGACGAGCAGTACTTC. As protein: CASSKREGDPLDEQYF.